This is a list of T cell receptor beta chains from one sample in a study of CD8 T cell repertoires and HIV-1 epitope variants. No antigen has been assigned to these receptors. Using immunoSEQ multiplex PCR, the repertoire was profiled, and TCRdb retains in-frame clones only, with some absent. The profile covers 2,500 or so clones, with roughly 67% appearing a single time and 42% taken by the ten largest. Sequenced input: cultured CD8+ T cells derived from PBMCs. All receptors come from a male donor with HIV. Each CDR3 is given with its conserved first and last residue. D genes are given only for firm matches. A clone size is listed for some rows: how often the clone was seen (once, few, many), or a class if it is expanded.

D	size	V	J	CDR3	DNA
-	-	TRBV7-9	TRBJ2-5	CASSNDRQEYF	TGTGCCAGCAGCAACGACAGGCAGGAGTACTTC
-	-	TRBV28	TRBJ1-1	CASRQDHEVNTEAFF	TGTGCCAGCAGACAGGACCATGAAGTGAACACTGAAGCTTTCTTT
-	few	TRBV5-6	TRBJ1-5	CASRRKGSNQPQHF	TGTGCCAGCAGGCGGAAGGGGAGCAATCAGCCCCAGCATTTT
-	-	TRBV4-3	TRBJ2-2	CASSQEDLAGELFF	TGCGCCAGCAGCCAAGAAGATTTGGCCGGGGAGCTGTTTTTT
TRBD1	-	TRBV19	TRBJ2-1	CASSMAGQGINEQFF	TGTGCCAGTAGTATGGCGGGACAGGGGATTAATGAGCAGTTCTTC
TRBD1	-	TRBV5-6	TRBJ1-2	CASSPGQGVDYGYTF	TGTGCCAGCAGCCCGGGACAGGGGGTCGACTATGGCTACACCTTC
TRBD1	-	TRBV5-8	TRBJ2-1	CASSKQGAAPYEQFF	TGTGCCAGCAGCAAGCAGGGGGCAGCCCCGTATGAGCAGTTCTTC
-	-	TRBV4-2	TRBJ2-7	CASSRQSGEQYF	TGTGCCAGCAGCCGGCAATCAGGCGAGCAGTACTTC
TRBD1	-	TRBV7-9	TRBJ2-7	CASTTWDRYEQYF	TGTGCCAGCACCACTTGGGACAGATACGAGCAGTACTTC
TRBD1	-	TRBV19	TRBJ1-2	CASSTGQGASYGYTF	TGTGCCAGTAGTACCGGACAGGGGGCGAGCTATGGCTACACCTTC
TRBD1	-	TRBV5-5	TRBJ2-3	CASSLLPGQGAESTDTQYF	TGTGCCAGCAGTCTTCTTCCCGGTCAGGGGGCGGAAAGCACAGATACGCAGTATTTT
TRBD2	-	TRBV6-5	TRBJ2-1	CASSYTPSGAKNEQFF	TGTGCCAGCAGTTACACCCCGAGCGGGGCTAAGAATGAGCAGTTCTTC
TRBD1	-	TRBV5-1	TRBJ2-3	CASSPEGARDTQYF	TGCGCCAGCAGCCCCGAGGGGGCACGGGATACGCAGTATTTT
-	few	TRBV19	TRBJ1-1	CASSIAQSRTEAFF	TGTGCCAGTAGTATAGCACAGTCCCGCACTGAAGCTTTCTTT
-	-	TRBV28	TRBJ2-7	CASSRTATYEQYF	TGTGCCAGCAGCAGGACAGCCACCTACGAGCAGTACTTC